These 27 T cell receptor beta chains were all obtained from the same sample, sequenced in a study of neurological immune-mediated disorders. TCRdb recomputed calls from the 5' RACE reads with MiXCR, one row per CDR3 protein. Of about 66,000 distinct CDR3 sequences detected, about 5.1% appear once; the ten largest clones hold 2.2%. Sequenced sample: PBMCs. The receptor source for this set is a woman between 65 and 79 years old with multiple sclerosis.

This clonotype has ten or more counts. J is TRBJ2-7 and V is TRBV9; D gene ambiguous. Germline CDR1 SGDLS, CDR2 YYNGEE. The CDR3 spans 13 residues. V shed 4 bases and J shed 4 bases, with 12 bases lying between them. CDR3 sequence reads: CASSPPRSYEQYF. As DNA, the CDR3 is TGTGCCAGCAGCCCACCCCGGTCGTACGAGCAGTACTTC.

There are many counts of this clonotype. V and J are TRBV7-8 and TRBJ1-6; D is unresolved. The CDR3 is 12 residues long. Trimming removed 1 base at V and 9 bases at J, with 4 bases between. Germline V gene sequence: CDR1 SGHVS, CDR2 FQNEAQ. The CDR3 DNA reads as TGTGCCAGCAGCTTAGGAGGTTCACCCCTCCACTTT. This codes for CASSLGGSPLHF.

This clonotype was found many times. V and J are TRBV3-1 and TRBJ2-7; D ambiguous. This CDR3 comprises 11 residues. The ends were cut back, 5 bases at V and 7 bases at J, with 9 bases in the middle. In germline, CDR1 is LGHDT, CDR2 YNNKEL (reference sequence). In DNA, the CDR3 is TGTGCCAGCAGCACAAGTCGTGAGCAGTACTTC. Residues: CASSTSREQYF.

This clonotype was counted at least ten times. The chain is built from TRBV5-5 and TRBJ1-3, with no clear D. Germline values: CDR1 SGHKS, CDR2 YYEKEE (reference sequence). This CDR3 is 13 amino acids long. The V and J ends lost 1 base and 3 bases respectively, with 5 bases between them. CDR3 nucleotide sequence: TGTGCCAGCAGCTTGTGGGGTGGAAACACCATATATTTT. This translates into CASSLWGGNTIYF.

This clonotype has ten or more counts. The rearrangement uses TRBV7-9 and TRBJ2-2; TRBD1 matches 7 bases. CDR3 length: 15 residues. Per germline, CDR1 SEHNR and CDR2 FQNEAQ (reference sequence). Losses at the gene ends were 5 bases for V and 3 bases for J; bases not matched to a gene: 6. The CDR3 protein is CASSTGTAYTGELFF. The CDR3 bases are TGTGCCAGCAGCACCGGGACAGCCTACACCGGGGAGCTGTTTTTT.

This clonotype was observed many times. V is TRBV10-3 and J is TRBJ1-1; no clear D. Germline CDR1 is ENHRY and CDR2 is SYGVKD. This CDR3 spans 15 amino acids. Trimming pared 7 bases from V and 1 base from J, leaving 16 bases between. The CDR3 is CAITSTPLGNTEAFF. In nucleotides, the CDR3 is TGTGCCATCACTTCGACTCCCTTGGGGAACACTGAAGCTTTCTTT.

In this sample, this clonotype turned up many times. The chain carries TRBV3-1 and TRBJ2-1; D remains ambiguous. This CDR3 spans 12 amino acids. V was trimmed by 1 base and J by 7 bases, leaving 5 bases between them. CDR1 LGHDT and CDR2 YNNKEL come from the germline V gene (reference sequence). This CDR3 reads CASSQVRNEQFF. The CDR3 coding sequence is TGTGCCAGCAGCCAAGTTAGAAATGAGCAGTTCTTC.

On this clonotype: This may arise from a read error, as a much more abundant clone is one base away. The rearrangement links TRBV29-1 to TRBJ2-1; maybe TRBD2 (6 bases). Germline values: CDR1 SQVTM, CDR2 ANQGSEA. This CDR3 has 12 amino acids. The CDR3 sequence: CSVAAGYNDQFF. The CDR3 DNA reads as TGCAGCGTTGCAGCGGGCTACAATGATCAGTTCTTC.

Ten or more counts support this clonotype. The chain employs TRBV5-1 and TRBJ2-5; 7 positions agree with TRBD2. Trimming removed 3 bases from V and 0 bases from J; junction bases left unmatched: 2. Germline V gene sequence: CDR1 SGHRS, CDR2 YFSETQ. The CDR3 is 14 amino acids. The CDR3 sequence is CASSWGGDQETQYF. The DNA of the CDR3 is TGCGCCAGCAGCTGGGGGGGAGACCAAGAGACCCAGTACTTC.

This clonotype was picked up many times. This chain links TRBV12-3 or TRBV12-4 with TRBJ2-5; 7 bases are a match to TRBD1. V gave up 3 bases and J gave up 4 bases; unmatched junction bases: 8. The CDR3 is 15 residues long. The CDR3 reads CASSLTGKDRETQYF. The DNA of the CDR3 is TGTGCCAGCAGTTTGACAGGGAAGGATAGAGAGACCCAGTACTTC.

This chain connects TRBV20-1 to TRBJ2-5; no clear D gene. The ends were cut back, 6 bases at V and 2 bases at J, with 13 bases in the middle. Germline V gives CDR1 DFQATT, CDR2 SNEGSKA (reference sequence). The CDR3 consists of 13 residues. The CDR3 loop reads CSARKDPQETQYF. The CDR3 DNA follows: TGCAGTGCCAGAAAAGACCCTCAAGAGACCCAGTACTTC.

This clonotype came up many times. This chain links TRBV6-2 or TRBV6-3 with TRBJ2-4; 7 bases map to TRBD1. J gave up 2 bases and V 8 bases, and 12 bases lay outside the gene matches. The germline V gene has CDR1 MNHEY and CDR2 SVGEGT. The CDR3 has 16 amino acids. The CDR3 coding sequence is TGTGCCAGCGGACCCACAGGGGCTCGGACCAAAAACATTCAGTACTTC. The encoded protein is CASGPTGARTKNIQYF.

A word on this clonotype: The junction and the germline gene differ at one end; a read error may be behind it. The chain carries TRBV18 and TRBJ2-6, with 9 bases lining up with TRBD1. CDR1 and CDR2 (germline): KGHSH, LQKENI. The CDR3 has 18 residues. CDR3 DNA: TGTACCAGCTCACCACCAGACAGGGGGGAAGGTGGGGCCAACGTCCTGACTTTC. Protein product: CTSSPPDRGEGGANVLTF.

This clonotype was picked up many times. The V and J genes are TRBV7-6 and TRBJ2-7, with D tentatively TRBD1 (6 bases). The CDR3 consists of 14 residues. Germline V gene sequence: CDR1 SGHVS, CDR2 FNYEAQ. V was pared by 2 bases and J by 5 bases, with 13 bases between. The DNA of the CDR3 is TGTGCCAGCAGCTTAACCAGGGGAGCGCACGAGCAGTACTTC. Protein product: CASSLTRGAHEQYF.

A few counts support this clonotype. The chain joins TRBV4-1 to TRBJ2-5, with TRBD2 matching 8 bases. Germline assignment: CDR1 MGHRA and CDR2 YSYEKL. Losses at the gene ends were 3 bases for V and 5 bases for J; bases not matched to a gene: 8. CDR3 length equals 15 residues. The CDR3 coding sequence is TGCGCCAGCAGCCAGTTGGGACTAGTTGCGGAGACCCAGTACTTC. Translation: CASSQLGLVAETQYF.

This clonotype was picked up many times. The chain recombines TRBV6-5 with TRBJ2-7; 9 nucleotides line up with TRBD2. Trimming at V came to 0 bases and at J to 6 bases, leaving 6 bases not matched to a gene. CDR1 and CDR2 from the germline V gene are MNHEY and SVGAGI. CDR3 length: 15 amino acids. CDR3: CASSYSRLAGSEQYF. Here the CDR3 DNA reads TGTGCCAGCAGTTACTCGAGGCTAGCGGGAAGCGAGCAGTACTTC.

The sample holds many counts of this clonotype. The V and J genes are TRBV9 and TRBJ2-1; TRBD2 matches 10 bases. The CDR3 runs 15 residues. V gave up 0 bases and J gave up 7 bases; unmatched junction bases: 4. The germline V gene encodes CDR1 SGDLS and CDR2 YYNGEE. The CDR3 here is CASSVGSSGRNEQFF. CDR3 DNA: TGTGCCAGCAGCGTAGGTTCTAGCGGGAGAAATGAGCAGTTCTTC.

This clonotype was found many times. The CDR3 sequence: CASSLAFGNIQYF. In DNA form, the CDR3 reads TGTGCCAGCAGCTTAGCGTTTGGGAACATTCAGTACTTC. The chain joins TRBV7-2 to TRBJ2-4, with D uncertain. Trimming stripped 0 bases from V and 7 bases from J, with 7 bases between. CDR3 length: 13 residues. CDR1 is SGHTA and CDR2 is FQGNSA in the germline V gene.

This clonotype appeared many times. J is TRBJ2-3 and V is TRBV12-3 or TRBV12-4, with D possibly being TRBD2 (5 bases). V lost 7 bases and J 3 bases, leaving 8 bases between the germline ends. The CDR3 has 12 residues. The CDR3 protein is CASKEGTDTQYF. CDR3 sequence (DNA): TGTGCCAGCAAAGAGGGAACAGATACGCAGTATTTT.

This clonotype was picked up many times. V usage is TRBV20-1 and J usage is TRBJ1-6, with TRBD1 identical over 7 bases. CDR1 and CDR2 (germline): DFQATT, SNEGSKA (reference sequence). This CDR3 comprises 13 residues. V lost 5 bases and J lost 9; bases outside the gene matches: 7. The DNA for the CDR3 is TGCAGTGCTCCCCAAGACAGGGTTTCACCCCTCCACTTT. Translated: CSAPQDRVSPLHF.

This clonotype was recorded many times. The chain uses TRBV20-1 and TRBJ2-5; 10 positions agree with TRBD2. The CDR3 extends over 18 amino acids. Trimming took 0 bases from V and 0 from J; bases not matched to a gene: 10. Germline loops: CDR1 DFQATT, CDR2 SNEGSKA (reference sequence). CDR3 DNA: TGCAGTGCTAGAGATTGGATAGCGGGAGGCCTGTACCAAGAGACCCAGTACTTC. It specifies CSARDWIAGGLYQETQYF.

Written as DNA, the CDR3 is TGTGCCAGCAGTAAACAGAACACTGAAGCTTTCTTT. Encoded protein: CASSKQNTEAFF. V usage is TRBV6-5 and J usage is TRBJ1-1; D uncertain. V was shortened by 5 bases and J by 1 base, with 5 bases between the two germline ends. This CDR3 region has 12 residues. The germline V gene encodes CDR1 MNHEY and CDR2 SVGAGI.

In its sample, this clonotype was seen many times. Written as DNA, the CDR3 is TGTGCCAGCAGTTTAGGCCCCCGGCACACTGAAGCTTTCTTT. As protein: CASSLGPRHTEAFF. The chain has TRBV28 and TRBJ1-1, with D unresolved. CDR3 length: 14 residues. V was clipped by 2 bases and J by 3 bases, with 10 bases between them. Germline V CDR1 and CDR2: MDHEN, SYDVKM.

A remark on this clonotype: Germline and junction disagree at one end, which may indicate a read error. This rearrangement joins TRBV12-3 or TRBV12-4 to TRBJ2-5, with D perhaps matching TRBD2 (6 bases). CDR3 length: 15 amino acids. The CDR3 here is CAGSPGVVIGETQYF. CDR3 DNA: TGTGCCGGCAGTCCGGGGGTAGTAATAGGGGAGACCCAGTATTTC.

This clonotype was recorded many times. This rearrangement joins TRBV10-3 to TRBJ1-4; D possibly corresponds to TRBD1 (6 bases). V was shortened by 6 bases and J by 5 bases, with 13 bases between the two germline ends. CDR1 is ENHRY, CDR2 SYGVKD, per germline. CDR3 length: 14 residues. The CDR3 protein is CAISPGGSNEKLFF. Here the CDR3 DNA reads TGTGCCATCAGCCCGGGGGGCTCAAATGAAAAACTGTTTTTT.

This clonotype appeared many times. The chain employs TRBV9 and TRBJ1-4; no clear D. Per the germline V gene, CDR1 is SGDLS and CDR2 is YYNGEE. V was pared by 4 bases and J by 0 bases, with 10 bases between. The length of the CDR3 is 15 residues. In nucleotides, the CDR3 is TGTGCCAGCAGCCTAGGTTTCGCAACTAATGAAAAACTGTTTTTT. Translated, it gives CASSLGFATNEKLFF.

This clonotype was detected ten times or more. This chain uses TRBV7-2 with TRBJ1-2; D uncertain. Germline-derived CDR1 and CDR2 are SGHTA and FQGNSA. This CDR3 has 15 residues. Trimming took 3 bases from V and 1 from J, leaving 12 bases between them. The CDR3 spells CASSFGGGINYGYTF. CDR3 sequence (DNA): TGTGCCAGCAGCTTTGGTGGAGGTATTAACTATGGCTACACCTTC. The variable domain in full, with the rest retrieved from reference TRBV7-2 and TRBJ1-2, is GAGVSQSPSNKVTEKGKDVELRCDPISGHTALYWYRQSLGQGLEFLIYFQGNSAPDKSGLPSDRFSAERTGGSVSTLTIQRTQQEDSAVYLCASSFGGGINYGYTFGSGTRLTVV.